The 22 T cell receptor beta chains listed next were all sequenced from one sample in a study of blood T cell repertoires in COVID-19. This table comes from immunoSEQ multiplex PCR, and its TCRdb copy is limited to in-frame clones, with some not included. The repertoire holds 35,000 to 40,000 clones, with nearly 90% as singletons. Sequences were obtained from peripheral blood. These receptors were collected from a man aged 65-85 years with active COVID-19.

J is TRBJ1-1 and V is TRBV5-4; maybe TRBD1 (5 bases). V lost 0 bases and J 5 bases, leaving 11 bases between the germline ends. Germline CDR1 is SGHNT and CDR2 is YYREEE (reference sequence). The CDR3 consists of 14 residues. CDR3 sequence (DNA): TGTGCCAGCAGCTTGGGGACAAGAGAGACTGAAGCTTTCTTT. Translating it yields CASSLGTRETEAFF.

As regards this clone: Additional DNA sequences in this sample encode the identical CDR3. The V call is TRBV24-1, the J call TRBJ2-7; 8 nucleotides line up with TRBD1. J gave up 3 bases and V 4 bases, and 1 base lay outside the gene matches. The CDR3 runs 13 residues. Germline assignment: CDR1 KGHDR and CDR2 SFDVKD. The CDR3 is CATSETGGYEQYF. In DNA form, the CDR3 reads TGTGCCACCAGTGAAACAGGGGGCTACGAGCAGTACTTC.

The chain combines TRBV5-1 with TRBJ2-1, with 9 bases lining up with TRBD1. This CDR3 contains 15 residues. V lost 4 bases, J lost 3 bases, and 5 bases stayed unmatched. From germline, CDR1 is SGHRS and CDR2 YFSETQ. CDR3: CASSPRGQGYNEQFF. CDR3 DNA sequence: TGCGCCAGCAGCCCTCGGGGACAGGGCTACAATGAGCAGTTCTTC.

This chain links TRBV9 with TRBJ2-3, with D possibly being TRBD2 (6 bases). The ends were cut back, 4 bases at V and 3 bases at J, with 12 bases in the middle. The CDR3 sequence is 14 residues long. Germline assignment: CDR1 SGDLS and CDR2 YYNGEE. CDR3: CASSPRAGTDTQYF. In DNA, the CDR3 is TGTGCCAGCAGCCCCAGGGCGGGGACAGATACGCAGTATTTT.

This chain connects TRBV28 to TRBJ1-4, with 9 bases aligning to TRBD1. V lost 2 bases to trimming and J lost 5 bases; unmatched junction nucleotides: 3. Germline V gene lookup returns CDR1 MDHEN and CDR2 SYDVKM. The CDR3 loop spans 15 amino acids. The CDR3 DNA reads TGTGCCAGCAGTTTACCCGGGACAGGGAATGAAAAACTGTTTTTT. Protein sequence: CASSLPGTGNEKLFF.

The V and J genes are TRBV2 and TRBJ2-1; 10 nucleotides align to TRBD2. This CDR3 has 14 residues. The ends lost 6 bases at V and 6 bases at J; junction bases unmatched: 5. Germline CDR1 SNHLY, CDR2 FYNNEI. This chain's CDR3 is CASRSGRAFNEQFF. The CDR3 bases are TGTGCCAGCAGGAGCGGGAGGGCTTTCAATGAGCAGTTCTTC.

The chain combines TRBV2 with TRBJ2-1; D possibly corresponds to TRBD1 (6 bases). Trimming shortened V by 7 bases and J by 2 bases, and 15 bases separated the two germline ends. The CDR3 spans 15 residues. CDR1 and CDR2 from the germline V gene are SNHLY and FYNNEI. The DNA for the CDR3 is TGTGCCAGCACTGCACAGGGCTTGGCCTACAATGAGCAGTTCTTC. Its translation is CASTAQGLAYNEQFF.

This clone was seen a few times. The chain is built from TRBV18 and TRBJ2-1, with 9 bases that match TRBD2. The CDR3 consists of 17 residues. With 4 bases clipped from V and 0 bases from J, the junction kept 7 bases outside the gene matches. CDR1 and CDR2 from the germline V gene are KGHSH and LQKENI. In DNA form, the CDR3 reads TGTGCCAGCTCACTAAGGGTTAGCGGGAGCTCCTACAATGAGCAGTTCTTC. This codes for CASSLRVSGSSYNEQFF.

The chain is built from TRBV7-9 and TRBJ1-4; perhaps TRBD1 as D (6 bases). The CDR3 runs to 14 residues. CDR1 is SEHNR, CDR2 FQNEAQ, per germline (reference sequence). Trimming removed 2 bases from V and 8 bases from J, with 12 bases in between. This chain's CDR3 is CASSLNRDGEKLFF. CDR3 bases: TGTGCCAGCAGCTTAAACAGGGATGGGGAAAAACTGTTTTTT.

The chain employs TRBV11-2 and TRBJ2-3, with a tentative D call TRBD1 (6 bases). Per germline, CDR1 SGHAT and CDR2 FQNNGV. V dropped 5 bases and J dropped 1 base, with 22 bases sitting between them. The CDR3 covers 18 residues. The CDR3 region has the DNA TGTGCCAGCAGCCAAAGGGGGTACCCCGAGGATGGCACAGATACGCAGTATTTT. This encodes CASSQRGYPEDGTDTQYF.

The CDR3 reads CASLLRTGVLSSTDTQYF. CDR3 in DNA: TGTGCCTCTCTACTCCGGACAGGGGTTCTATCTAGCACAGATACGCAGTATTTT. The chain has TRBV30 and TRBJ2-3; 9 bases are shared with TRBD1. The CDR3 is 18 residues long. Looked up from germline, CDR1 is GTSNPN and CDR2 is SVGIG (reference sequence). The junction had 17 bases not matched to a gene; V was cut back by 7 bases and J by 0 bases.

The chain couples TRBV11-2 to TRBJ2-3, with 8 bases identical to TRBD2. This CDR3 has 15 residues. The V and J ends lost 1 base and 6 bases, in that order; junction bases with no gene match: 6. Germline CDR1 reads SGHAT; CDR2 reads FQNNGV. The CDR3 spells CASSLGSSGGDTQYF. The CDR3, as DNA: TGTGCCAGCAGCTTAGGATCGAGCGGGGGTGATACGCAGTATTTT. The full variable domain, rest sourced from reference TRBV11-2 and TRBJ2-3, is EAGVAQSPRYKIIEKRQSVAFWCNPISGHATLYWYQQILGQGPKLLIQFQNNGVVDDSQLPKDRFSAERLKGVDSTLKIQPAKLEDSAVYLCASSLGSSGGDTQYFGPGTRLTVL.

This clone was picked up one time. V usage is TRBV5-1 and J usage is TRBJ2-1; 11 nucleotides line up with TRBD2. J gave up 6 bases and V 4 bases, and 9 bases lay outside the gene matches. This CDR3 is 16 amino acids long. Per germline, CDR1 SGHRS and CDR2 YFSETQ. In DNA form, the CDR3 reads TGCGCCAGCAGCAAAATGTCTAGCGGGAGGAGCAATGAGCAGTTCTTC. Translated: CASSKMSSGRSNEQFF.

The gene calls are TRBV18 and TRBJ1-2; 8 positions agree with TRBD1. V lost 5 bases and J lost 7; bases outside the gene matches: 9. Germline V lookup: CDR1 KGHSH, CDR2 LQKENI. The CDR3 runs to 14 residues. This CDR3 reads CASSLRTGRGGYTF. CDR3 DNA sequence: TGTGCCAGCTCATTACGGACAGGGAGAGGTGGCTACACCTTC.

The table lists this clone with a few counts. The rearrangement links TRBV5-1 to TRBJ2-7, with 7 bases lining up with TRBD2. The CDR3 spans 14 residues. Germline loops: CDR1 SGHRS, CDR2 YFSETQ. Unmatched junction bases numbered 1, after V lost 0 bases and J lost 1 base. CDR3 coding DNA: TGCGCCAGCAGCTTGGGCGGGAGATCCTACGAGCAGTACTTC. As protein: CASSLGGRSYEQYF.

This clone was counted a single time. The genes are TRBV7-2 and TRBJ2-5, with D tentatively TRBD2 (6 bases). The ends were cut back, 1 base at V and 9 bases at J, with 12 bases in the middle. This CDR3 contains 13 residues. In germline, CDR1 is SGHTA, CDR2 FQGNSA. CDR3 DNA: TGTGCCAGCAGCTTAGGCGGGGTCCCCTCCCAGTACTTC. It is translated as CASSLGGVPSQYF.

The V call is TRBV7-9, the J call TRBJ1-1; perhaps TRBD1 as D (6 bases). With 2 bases removed from V and 4 bases from J, the gap between germline ends came to 14 bases. Germline CDR1 and CDR2: SEHNR and FQNEAQ (reference sequence). The CDR3 is made up of 15 amino acids. The CDR3 region is CASSLTGRVRTEAFF. Written as DNA, the CDR3 is TGTGCCAGCAGCTTAACAGGGCGGGTGCGCACTGAAGCTTTCTTT.

This chain joins TRBV28 and TRBJ2-3, with 9 bases identical to TRBD1. The CDR3 has 15 amino acids. The ends lost 6 bases at V and 1 base at J; junction bases unmatched: 5. Germline values: CDR1 MDHEN, CDR2 SYDVKM. CDR3 in DNA: TGTGCCAGCAGATGGACAGGGGTGGGCACAGATACGCAGTATTTT. This encodes CASRWTGVGTDTQYF. Combining the CDR3 with reference TRBV28 and TRBJ2-3 gives the whole variable domain DVKVTQSSRYLVKRTGEKVFLECVQDMDHENMFWYRQDPGLGLRLIYFSYDVKMKEKGDIPEGYSVSREKKERFSLILESASTNQTSMYLCASRWTGVGTDTQYFGPGTRLTVL.

V is TRBV10-3 and J is TRBJ2-5; 10 positions match TRBD2. The CDR3 spans 15 residues. Germline loops: CDR1 ENHRY, CDR2 SYGVKD. The V gene end was trimmed by 4 bases and the J gene end by 5 bases; junction bases not matched to a gene: 7. As DNA, the CDR3 is TGTGCCATCAGTGGGTCTAGCGGGAGCGGCGAGACCCAGTACTTC. It is translated as CAISGSSGSGETQYF.

This chain connects TRBV19 to TRBJ2-3; TRBD1 matches at 9 bases. This CDR3 is 16 amino acids long. Germline V lookup: CDR1 LNHDA, CDR2 SQIVND (reference sequence). After removal of 5 bases from V and 1 base from J, the junction contained 7 bases not matched to a gene. The CDR3 region is CASSPRGQGGTDTQYF. CDR3 nucleotides: TGTGCCAGTAGTCCAAGGGGACAGGGAGGCACAGATACGCAGTATTTT. The variable domain in full, completed from reference TRBV19 and TRBJ2-3, reads DGGITQSPKYLFRKEGQNVTLSCEQNLNHDAMYWYRQDPGQGLRLIYYSQIVNDFQKGDIAEGYSVSREKKESFPLTVTSAQKNPTAFYLCASSPRGQGGTDTQYFGPGTRLTVL.

The rearrangement uses TRBV18 and TRBJ1-2; the match to TRBD1 covers 8 bases. The CDR3 length is 15 residues. Germline values: CDR1 KGHSH, CDR2 LQKENI. V dropped 1 base and J dropped 4; count of bases not matched to a gene: 5. The CDR3: CASSPQGDRGYGYTF. The CDR3 DNA is TGTGCCAGCTCACCACAGGGCGACAGGGGCTATGGCTACACCTTC.

The CDR3: CASSLGLAGGVHEQYF. In nucleotides, the CDR3 is TGCGCCAGCAGCTTGGGACTAGCGGGAGGTGTGCACGAGCAGTACTTC. V is TRBV5-1 and J is TRBJ2-7; 13 nucleotides agree with TRBD2. Germline CDR1 is SGHRS and CDR2 is YFSETQ. The CDR3 totals 16 residues. The ends lost 0 bases at V and 5 bases at J; junction bases unmatched: 5.